This record looks at one T cell receptor beta chain sequence and its context. Its antigen is not yet known. No base-level quality is on record; no much larger clone is a single base apart. This record belongs to a study of blood T cell repertoires in COVID-19 (dated by TCRdb to 2018 to 2021). As for the study more broadly: Samples from collaborators originated in the United States, Italy and Spain and spanned both the acute and convalescent phases of COVID-19. The prospective study material was composed of cDNA or gDNA derived from T cells, B-cell-depleted T cells, or PBMCs. Deeply sampled blood TCRbeta repertoires from subjects exposed to, actively infected with, or recovered from COVID-19 were included in the dataset. A freely available public database, intended as a resource for researchers studying the immune response to SARS-CoV-2, is where the repertoires were released. Samples came from the ongoing ImmuneRACE study (first 160 participants) plus 1,254 subjects from 6 global collaborators. A de-identified subject ID, COVID-19 status, age in years and sex were almost always included in the sample metadata. HLA class I and class II types, where available, came from metadata supplied by the sample provider rather than from assay-based typing. General study outcomes and caveats: The amount of clinical and demographic metadata varied by source and participant and was provided uncurated.

According to the germline V gene, CDR1 reads ENHRY and CDR2 reads SYGVKD. V and J lose 10 bases and 9 bases, and a span of 15 bases separates them. The CDR3 has 11 amino acids, counting the end cysteine and phenylalanine. Only the CDR3 DNA is retained, 33 bases long and in frame from the first base. Collaborating institutions collected whole blood in K2EDTA tubes following their own protocols. For TCRbeta analysis, collaborator samples were shipped as frozen whole blood, as isolated PBMCs, or as DNA extracted from either sample type. TCRbeta CDR3 regions were amplified from genomic DNA by means of the immunoSEQ Assay, a bias-controlled multiplex PCR. Per the original workflow: Within the assay, amplification of reference gene primers was used to estimate how many nucleated cells each sample contained. Sequence reads were collapsed and filtered to measure the absolute abundance of every unique TCRbeta CDR3 rearrangement. For each sample, productive Simpson clonality was calculated by taking the square root of Simpson's diversity index across productive rearrangements. Held by TCRdb, this immuneACCESS table contains in-frame sequences only and omits some clones. Under half of the omission traces to an unresolved V gene where checked; the cause of the rest is unknown. The D gene and trimming were derived from the DNA, and the V and J assignments and clone size from that table. The sample records some 46,000 clones, about nine tenths of which are singletons. The leading ten clones occupy approximately 4.7% of the sample.

Here the chain combines TRBV10-3 and TRBJ1-1; TRBD1 is a possible D gene, resting on 5 matching bases. Material for sequencing was peripheral blood. The origin of this receptor is a human donor in a cohort sampled during active COVID-19. The CDR3 protein is CATALGGKAFF. DNA sequence: TGTGCCACAGCCTTGGGGGGGAAAGCTTTCTTT.